This TCR beta chain is from a study of blood T cell repertoires in COVID-19 (dated by TCRdb to 2018 to 2021). In terms of the full investigation: Samples covering the acute and convalescent phases of COVID-19 were provided by collaborators in the United States, Italy and Spain. The material from the prospective study consisted of cDNA or gDNA derived from T cells, B-cell-depleted T cells, or PBMCs. Subjects who had been exposed to COVID-19, were actively infected with it, or had recovered from it provided the deeply sampled blood TCRbeta repertoires that made up the dataset. A freely available public database, intended as a resource for researchers studying the immune response to SARS-CoV-2, is where the repertoires were released. Samples came from the ongoing ImmuneRACE study (first 160 participants) plus 1,254 subjects from 6 global collaborators. A de-identified subject ID, COVID-19 status, age in years and sex were almost always included in the sample metadata. HLA class I and class II types, where available, came from metadata supplied by the sample provider rather than from assay-based typing. Study-wide findings and limitations: The amount of clinical and demographic metadata varied by source and participant and was provided uncurated.

The immunoSEQ Assay, a bias-controlled multiplex PCR, was used to amplify TCRbeta CDR3 regions from genomic DNA. Under the source paper's analysis protocol: Within the assay, amplification of reference gene primers was used to estimate how many nucleated cells each sample contained. To quantify the absolute abundance of each unique TCRbeta CDR3 rearrangement, sequence reads were collapsed and filtered. Productive Simpson clonality was computed per sample as the square root of Simpson's diversity index over productive rearrangements. TCRdb took over this immuneACCESS table, retaining in-frame rearrangements with V and J assigned. Such tables are incomplete; in checked studies, under half of the missing clones stem from an unresolved V gene, and the remainder is unexplained. V and J calls and clone size are as listed in that table; D and trimming were resolved from the DNA. This sample holds about 320,000 clones; 70% to 90% were observed only once. The ten most abundant clones make up 5% to 7% of the sample.

Turning to this clone: It has no known antigen specificity. Base qualities are not at hand, and no much larger clone is one base apart. Within the sample, other DNA sequences also encode this same CDR3.

The CDR3 numbers 14 residues from cysteine through phenylalanine. The read is trimmed to its CDR3 DNA, 42 bases read in frame from base 1. CDR1 and CDR2 are drawn from the germline V gene: SGDLS, YYNGEE. V gives up 0 bases and J gives up 2 bases, and the segment between their germline ends measures 8 bases. Another Seattle source contributed samples from volunteer blood donors who had recovered from COVID-19. Collaborating institutions collected whole blood in K2EDTA tubes following their own protocols. Collaborator samples were shipped for TCRbeta analysis as frozen whole blood, isolated PBMCs, or DNA extracted from either sample type.

This clonotype was sampled from a man aged 18-30 years who had recovered from COVID-19. The sequencing input was peripheral blood. The rearranged chain carries TRBV9 and TRBJ1-1; the D gene cannot be named for sure. The CDR3 reads as follows: CASSVGSLNTEAFF. In nucleotide form, the sequence is TGTGCCAGCAGCGTAGGAAGCCTTAACACTGAAGCTTTCTTT.